The clone carrying this T cell receptor beta chain appeared a few times. Its antigen is not known. Profiled with immunoSEQ multiplex PCR; TCRdb holds only in-frame clones, not every one. The repertoire includes 75,000 to 95,000 clones, about 85% of them detected once, and 4% to 5.5% sits in the top ten. The sample originates from a study of identifying expanded T cells in peripheral blood. Study-wide results and caveats: Across healthy donors, higher total template counts meant significantly greater approximately two-week count variance. Technical replicates showed roughly 1.2 changed clones; two weeks roughly 15; four weeks 19.

The CDR3 has 15 residues. The V gene lost 4 bases and the J gene lost 2 bases, with 14 bases spanning the gap. Germline CDR1 reads MGHRA; CDR2 reads YSYEKL. No infections or other immune events were documented during collection. This sequence joins TRBV4-1 and TRBJ1-2; D perhaps matches TRBD1 (6 bases). The specimen sequenced was blood. The receptor was isolated from a person aged 18 to 75 in good health. The CDR3 coding sequence is TGCGCCAGCAGCCGTGTCCAGGGGCCAAACTATGGCTACACCTTC. Translating it yields CASSRVQGPNYGYTF.